These 3 T cell receptor beta chains share one sample of origin, sequenced in a study of shared clonotypes between healthy human individuals. Clones were read by immunoSEQ multiplex PCR, and TCRdb kept only the in-frame ones, dropping some. This table holds 2 million to 2.5 million clones, 80% to 95% found once. Sequenced material: naive CD4+ T cells from PBMCs. Described subset: CD45RA+ positively selected. Receptor source: a man younger than 30 in good health. Some clones in this sample may be carry-over from other donors' samples.

The J gene is TRBJ1-4, the V gene TRBV18; D is undetermined. From germline, CDR1 is KGHSH and CDR2 LQKENI. CDR3 size: 16 residues. With 3 bases removed from V and 0 bases from J, the gap between germline ends came to 11 bases. CDR3 sequence (DNA): TGTGCCAGCTCACCTCAGGCAGAGTCAACTAATGAAAAACTGTTTTTT. This sequence encodes CASSPQAESTNEKLFF. Based on the CDR3 plus reference TRBV18 and TRBJ1-4, the full variable domain is NAGVMQNPRHLVRRRGQEARLRCSPMKGHSHVYWYRQLPEEGLKFMVYLQKENIIDESGMPKERFSAEFPKEGPSILRIQQVVRGDSAAYFCASSPQAESTNEKLFFGSGTQLSVL.

This clone appeared a few times. This rearrangement joins TRBV2 to TRBJ1-5; 7 nucleotides line up with TRBD1. Per the germline V gene, CDR1 is SNHLY and CDR2 is FYNNEI. This CDR3 spans 13 amino acids. V lost 5 bases and J lost 6; bases outside the gene matches: 4. In nucleotides, the CDR3 is TGTGCCAGCAGTCGGACAGGAGTTCAGCCCCAGCATTTT. It yields the protein CASSRTGVQPQHF. The full variable domain, in which reference TRBV2 and TRBJ1-5 provide the parts outside the CDR3, is EPEVTQTPSHQVTQMGQEVILRCVPISNHLYFYWYRQILGQKVEFLVSFYNNEISEKSEIFDDQFSVERPDGSNFTLKIRSTKLEDSAMYFCASSRTGVQPQHFGDGTRLSIL.

The chain uses TRBV27 and TRBJ1-1; TRBD1 aligns across 7 bases. The CDR3 covers 14 residues. Germline CDR1 is MNHEY and CDR2 is SMNVEV (reference sequence). The J segment lost 6 bases and the V segment lost 6 bases, leaving 10 bases of the junction unmatched. CDR3 nucleotide sequence: TGTGCCAGCAGGCTACAGGGGATGGGGGCTGAAGCTTTCTTT. Residues: CASRLQGMGAEAFF.